Listed below are T cell receptor beta chains from one sample, sequenced in a study of T cells after yellow fever vaccination. TCRdb called the 5' RACE reads again in MiXCR, with one record for every CDR3 protein. The profile shows 610,000 or so distinct CDR3 sequences, 9% to 15% of them singletons. The sequences come from PBMCs, collected on the day of the yellow fever booster vaccination. The receptors originated from a young man who received the YFV17D yellow fever vaccine. The CDR3 runs from the conserved cysteine through the conserved F or W. D genes are given only for firm matches. Clone size is not always given. Where it is, it says once, few, many or a class for expanded clones.

d_call	v_call	clone_size	j_call	cdr3_nt	cdr3_aa
.	TRBV30	.	TRBJ2-5	TGTGCCTGGAGTGGGAGAGGGAGAGAGACCCAGTACTTC	CAWSGRGRETQYF
.	TRBV7-9	many	TRBJ2-1	TGTGCCAGCAGCTCCGGGACGGGGGTTATCAATGAGCAGTTCTTC	CASSSGTGVINEQFF
.	TRBV20-1	few	TRBJ1-4	TGCAGTGCTAGAGGGGAGGCCAGCGGTAATGAAAAACTGTTTTTT	CSARGEASGNEKLFF
.	TRBV7-6	.	TRBJ1-4	TGTGCCAGCAGCTCAAGGGGACTCGCTAATGAAAAACTGTTTTTT	CASSSRGLANEKLFF
TRBD2	TRBV11-2	few	TRBJ2-1	TGTGCCAGCAGCTTTGGTAGCGGGAGTGGTGAGCAGTTCTTC	CASSFGSGSGEQFF
TRBD2	TRBV7-2	few	TRBJ2-7	TGTGCCAGCAGCTCCCTGAGCGGGGACTCCTACGAGCAGTACTTC	CASSSLSGDSYEQYF
.	TRBV11-2	.	TRBJ2-7	TGTGCCAGCAGCTTAGCCCCTCCGCCCTACGAGCAGTACTTC	CASSLAPPPYEQYF
.	TRBV7-9	few	TRBJ1-1	TGTGCCAGCAGCATTTCTCAGGGATTCACTGAAGCTTTCTTT	CASSISQGFTEAFF
.	TRBV5-1	many	TRBJ1-2	TGCGCCAGCAGCTTACCCCGGCAGGACTATGGCTACACCTTC	CASSLPRQDYGYTF
.	TRBV12-3/TRBV12-4	many	TRBJ2-1	TGTGCCAGCAGGGATGGGTACGGTGAGCAGTTCTTC	CASRDGYGEQFF
.	TRBV6-1	few	TRBJ2-7	TGTGCCAGCAGTCCCGGGACGGCTTCAGGCGAGCAGTACTTC	CASSPGTASGEQYF
.	TRBV5-5	few	TRBJ2-6	TGTGCCAGCAGCTTGCTCGACAGCTCTGGGGCCAACGTCCTGACTTTC	CASSLLDSSGANVLTF
.	TRBV7-3	.	TRBJ2-3	TGTGCCAGCAGCTTAGGGGGGAATGTTGCAACGCAGTATTTT	CASSLGGNVATQYF
.	TRBV5-1	few	TRBJ2-3	TGCGCCAGCAGCTTGGGCTTTCAGATTGGCACAGATACGCAGTATTTT	CASSLGFQIGTDTQYF
.	TRBV29-1	few	TRBJ1-1	TGCAGCGTTGAGGTCAGACGATACACTGAAGCTTTCTTT	CSVEVRRYTEAFF
.	TRBV19	.	TRBJ2-1	TGTGCCAGTAGTAAGGGACAATCTTGGAATGAGCAGTTCTTC	CASSKGQSWNEQFF
.	TRBV20-1	.	TRBJ2-5	TGCAGTGCTAGAGTGGCAGGGAGACAAGAGACCCAGTACTTC	CSARVAGRQETQYF
.	TRBV10-1	.	TRBJ2-3	TGCGCCAGCAGTGATGGAGCCGGGGATACGCAGTATTTT	CASSDGAGDTQYF
.	TRBV7-9	few	TRBJ2-4	TGTGCCAGCAGCTTAAACGAGGGAGGAGGCATTCAGTACTTC	CASSLNEGGGIQYF
.	TRBV11-2	few	TRBJ2-5	TGTGCCAGCAGCCTACGGTGGTGGAAAGAGACCCAGTACTTC	CASSLRWWKETQYF
TRBD1	TRBV20-1	.	TRBJ2-7	TGCAGTGCTAGAATGGGACAGGGGGTTTACGAGCAGTACTTC	CSARMGQGVYEQYF
.	TRBV18	once	TRBJ1-6	TGTGCCAGCTCACCAGCGTCCTATAATTCACCCCTCCACTTT	CASSPASYNSPLHF
TRBD1	TRBV28	.	TRBJ2-7	TGTGCCAGCAGTTTATTGGGACAGGTACACTACGAGCAGTACTTC	CASSLLGQVHYEQYF
TRBD2	TRBV29-1	many	TRBJ2-7	TGCAGCGTTGCAACCGGGACTAGCGGCTACGAGCAGTACTTC	CSVATGTSGYEQYF
.	TRBV6-2/TRBV6-3	few	TRBJ2-1	TGTGCCAGCAGCCTTCTGGGTAGCGAGTACAATGAGCAGTTCTTC	CASSLLGSEYNEQFF
.	TRBV7-2	few	TRBJ2-7	TGTGCCAGCAGCTTATATGGGGGCGGGAGAGGTGAGCAGTACTTC	CASSLYGGGRGEQYF
.	TRBV7-2	many	TRBJ1-3	TGTGCCAGCAGCCCAAAGAGGGGCACATCTGGAAACACCATATATTTT	CASSPKRGTSGNTIYF
TRBD1	TRBV10-3	many	TRBJ2-5	TGTGCCATCAGCGGCGCCGGGGCGGTAGGGGGCATCAAGGAGACCCAGTACTTC	CAISGAGAVGGIKETQYF
.	TRBV30	.	TRBJ1-3	TGTGCTTGCCGGCTGATCTCTGGAAACACCATATATTTT	CACRLISGNTIYF
.	TRBV5-4	.	TRBJ1-1	TGTGCCAGCAGCCCCCACAGGGTGGACACTGAAGCTTTCTTT	CASSPHRVDTEAFF
TRBD1	TRBV29-1	few	TRBJ2-5	TGCAGCGTTGTAGACACAGGGGGGCAAGAGACCCAGTACTTC	CSVVDTGGQETQYF
.	TRBV4-3	.	TRBJ2-5	TGCGCCAGCAGCCAAGCTTCTACAATTAGGCAGACCCAGTACTTC	CASSQASTIRQTQYF
.	TRBV5-1	few	TRBJ1-1	TGCGCCAGCAGTTCGGGTCCTTTGAACACTGAAGCTTTCTTT	CASSSGPLNTEAFF
TRBD2	TRBV10-3	.	TRBJ2-7	TGTGCCATCAGTGGAATGCCGGAACTAGCGGGAGAATTAGGGAACTACGAGCAGTACTTC	CAISGMPELAGELGNYEQYF
TRBD1	TRBV10-3	.	TRBJ1-5	TGTGCCATCAGTGAGTCGACAGGGGTCCAGCCCCAGCATTTT	CAISESTGVQPQHF
.	TRBV7-2	few	TRBJ2-7	TGTGCCAGCGGGCGGGACCTCTACGAGCAGTACTTC	CASGRDLYEQYF
TRBD2	TRBV20-1	few	TRBJ2-3	TGCAGTGCTAGACCACCGGGAGGAGATACGCAGTATTTT	CSARPPGGDTQYF
.	TRBV20-1	.	TRBJ2-5	TGCAGTGCTAAGGTAGCGGTGGGTGTGGAGACCCAGTACTTC	CSAKVAVGVETQYF
.	TRBV20-1	.	TRBJ2-3	TGCAGTGCCCTCGAGGGGGGCGGGACGGGAGATACGCAGTATTTT	CSALEGGGTGDTQYF
TRBD1	TRBV5-1	many	TRBJ2-1	TGCGCCAGCAGCCCCCCGAAGGGGGCATCCGATGAGCAGTTCTTC	CASSPPKGASDEQFF
TRBD2	TRBV7-2	few	TRBJ2-1	TGTGCCACGGCGGGGACTAGGTCCTACAATGAGCAGTTCTTC	CATAGTRSYNEQFF
.	TRBV5-1	.	TRBJ2-5	TGCGCCAGCAGCGTGGGGGACGGGGTTGTCCAAGAGACCCAGTACTTC	CASSVGDGVVQETQYF
TRBD1	TRBV6-2/TRBV6-3	.	TRBJ2-3	TGTGCCAGCAGTTTATGGGACAGGCTGACAGATACGCAGTATTTT	CASSLWDRLTDTQYF
.	TRBV5-1	.	TRBJ1-2	TGCGCCAGCAGCTCAACAGGGTTCTATGGCTACACCTTC	CASSSTGFYGYTF
.	TRBV7-2	few	TRBJ1-4	TGTGCCAGCAGCAGAGGTGGTGATGAAAAACTGTTTTTT	CASSRGGDEKLFF
TRBD2	TRBV23-1	.	TRBJ2-3	TGCGCCAGCAGTCAATCTCCTAGCGGGAGCTCAGATACGCAGTATTTT	CASSQSPSGSSDTQYF
.	TRBV18	.	TRBJ1-4	TGTGCCAGCTCACCGCGGGATTTGGGGACTTCGAATGAAAAACTGTTTTTT	CASSPRDLGTSNEKLFF
.	TRBV5-1	few	TRBJ2-1	TGCGCCAGCAGCTTTTCTTTGTGGGGTGCAAGCGGTGAGCAGTTCTTC	CASSFSLWGASGEQFF
TRBD1	TRBV4-2	.	TRBJ2-3	TGTGCCAGCAGCCCCTGGACAGGCGGCGATACGCAGTATTTT	CASSPWTGGDTQYF
TRBD2	TRBV20-1	.	TRBJ2-3	TGCAGTGCTAGAGATCTGGTAGCGGGAGTGGCAGATACGCAGTATTTT	CSARDLVAGVADTQYF